Listed below are T cell receptor beta chains from one sample, sequenced in a study of OX40 agonist ivuxolimab in advanced cancers. Assay used: immunoSEQ multiplex PCR; TCRdb lists only in-frame clones, some missing. This sample carries about 53,000 clones, around 85% of them seen once, and the ten largest clones take about 12%. Material: CD4+ or CD8+ T cells sorted from blood, obtained in a trial of the OX40 agonist ivuxolimab. The source is an adult with an advanced solid tumor such as melanoma, head and neck, liver or kidney cancer. Each CDR3 is given with its conserved first and last residue. Each record gives: clone size, V gene, J gene, CDR3 length, CDR3 protein. A clone size is listed for some rows: how often the clone was seen (once, few, many), or a class if it is expanded.

NA	TRBV19	TRBJ1-2	15	CASSIPDRAGYGYTF
NA	TRBV5-1	TRBJ2-7	15	CASSSGSGGPYEQYF
NA	TRBV5-1	TRBJ1-1	16	CASSPLDPTLNTEAFF
once	TRBV5-8	TRBJ2-7	16	CASSSYRWRMAYEQYF
NA	TRBV2	TRBJ1-2	12	CASRTGIYGYTF
NA	TRBV14	TRBJ2-1	19	CASSQSGTSIPLSYNEQFF
once	TRBV2	TRBJ2-3	16	CASSEARRTSTDTQYF
NA	TRBV28	TRBJ1-2	12	CASSFDGFSYTF
NA	TRBV6-1	TRBJ1-5	15	CASREDRGPLRPQHF
NA	TRBV6-5	TRBJ2-6	15	CASSYRGAGANVLTF
NA	TRBV4-2	TRBJ2-3	14	CASSQVLVGDTQYF
NA	TRBV27	TRBJ2-1	19	CASSLYPGTSGFMNNEQFF
NA	TRBV11-2	TRBJ1-4	15	CASSPVSDRNEKLFF
NA	TRBV18	TRBJ2-1	14	CASSPSQGLSSQFF
NA	TRBV5-4	TRBJ2-3	16	CASSSRRSLGADTQYF
NA	TRBV4-1	TRBJ2-7	13	CASSQGGQGQQYF
NA	TRBV7-2	TRBJ2-3	16	CASSLSSGVGTDTQYF
NA	TRBV18	TRBJ2-7	16	CASSPNGGQASYEQYF
NA	TRBV7-7	TRBJ2-5	15	CASSPGLAGGETQYF
NA	TRBV18	TRBJ2-2	16	CASSPEASAGTGELFF
NA	TRBV5-1	TRBJ2-1	15	CASSLGGGGTNEQFF
NA	TRBV14	TRBJ1-2	14	CASSRNKGNYGYTF
few	TRBV4-3	TRBJ2-7	15	CASSRTGGGETEQYF
NA	TRBV18	TRBJ2-7	15	CASSLTQGAGYEQYF
medium-sized	TRBV6-6	TRBJ1-5	15	CASSPLGRSNQPQHF
NA	TRBV6-5	TRBJ1-6	13	CASRGQGNSPLHF
NA	TRBV5-1	TRBJ2-1	21	CASSLAGGPGTSGRSYNEQFF
NA	TRBV30	TRBJ1-6	14	CAWSPGTGISPLHF
NA	TRBV15	TRBJ1-4	14	CATSRDAGNEKLFF
NA	TRBV11-2	TRBJ1-1	12	CASSFVRAEAFF
NA	TRBV10-1	TRBJ2-2	11	CASQATGELFF
NA	TRBV11-2	TRBJ1-2	14	CASRSDRGNYGYTF
NA	TRBV5-6	TRBJ1-6	15	CASSPPGQRMSPLHF
NA	TRBV25-1	TRBJ1-5	13	CAVISYSNQPQHF
NA	TRBV18	TRBJ2-1	15	CASSPGRRDNNEQFF
once	TRBV6-6	TRBJ2-1	16	CASSYPGVAGDNEQFF
NA	TRBV18	TRBJ1-5	15	CASSRTGGAEQPQHF
NA	TRBV2	TRBJ2-3	18	CASSEGRVAGVFKDTQYF
NA	TRBV18	TRBJ2-7	15	CASSVGGAATYEQYF
NA	TRBV30	TRBJ2-5	11	CAWSASAREYF
NA	TRBV7-2	TRBJ2-3	15	CASAARGRGTDTQYF
NA	TRBV5-4	TRBJ2-2	17	CASSLSEGASTTGELFF
NA	TRBV9	TRBJ2-3	17	CASSVGLAGGRTDTQYF
NA	TRBV5-5	TRBJ1-2	15	CASSLAIRGNYGYTF
NA	TRBV19	TRBJ2-1	14	CATRTSGAYNEQFF
NA	TRBV19	TRBJ1-5	15	CASRTGRFGNQPQHF
NA	TRBV6-6	TRBJ2-6	14	CASSSVGGANVLTF
NA	TRBV5-6	TRBJ2-5	15	CASSSLKTGLGTQYF
NA	TRBV28	TRBJ2-1	19	CASRGPGRTSGRNYNEQFF
NA	TRBV7-3	TRBJ2-1	13	CASSPSGRNEQFF